What follows describes a single T cell receptor beta chain. This sample is part of a study of OX40 agonist ivuxolimab in advanced cancers. The wider study: Under the entry rules, prior anti-PD-1, anti-PD-L1 or anti-CTLA-4 therapy was allowed, and about 40% had some.

V was cut by 4 bases and J by 10 bases, with 16 bases left in between. The CDR3 runs 13 residues. Germline V gene data show CDR1 as MDHEN and CDR2 as SYDVKM. The data were produced by immunoSEQ multiplex PCR, yet TCRdb's version contains in-frame clones alone and is incomplete. The sample has 90,000 to 95,000 clones; roughly 84% are singletons. The origin of this receptor is an adult with an advanced solid tumor such as melanoma, head and neck, liver or kidney cancer. The sample in question was CD4+ or CD8+ T cells sorted from blood, obtained in a trial of the OX40 agonist ivuxolimab. The chain joins TRBV28 to TRBJ1-1; perhaps TRBD1 as D (5 bases). For the CDR3, the DNA is TGTGCCAGCAGTTGGGGCCTAAGCTTAGGAGCTTTCTTT. Translated, it gives CASSWGLSLGAFF.